Listed here are 28 T cell receptor beta chains from one sample, sequenced in a study of cytomegalovirus exposure and HLA in healthy donors. Both 60 Vbeta primers and 13 Jbeta primers went into the PCR. Profiling relied on immunoSEQ multiplex PCR, and the TCRdb table lists in-frame clones only, not all of them. The table records fewer than 140,000 clones, around 75% of them present only once. What was sequenced was PBMCs. The origin of the receptors is a man in his forties in good health and CMV-seronegative.

This clone is a singleton in its sample. The V and J genes are TRBV5-4 and TRBJ1-1; tentative D call: TRBD1 (6 bases). V shed 4 bases and J shed 10 bases, with 17 bases lying between them. The CDR3 sequence is 13 residues long. The germline V gene encodes CDR1 SGHNT and CDR2 YYREEE (reference sequence). The CDR3 is CASSPGQGRGAFF. CDR3 sequence (DNA): TGTGCCAGCAGCCCCGGGCAGGGGCGCGGAGCTTTCTTT. Full variable domain (missing parts from reference TRBV5-4 and TRBJ1-1): ETGVTQSPTHLIKTRGQQVTLRCSSQSGHNTVSWYQQALGQGPQFIFQYYREEENGRGNFPPRFSGLQFPNYSSELNVNALELDDSALYLCASSPGQGRGAFFGQGTRLTVV.

This clone was seen a few times. The V call is TRBV10-2, the J call TRBJ1-1, with 7 bases that match TRBD1. With 6 bases clipped from V and 1 base from J, the junction kept 2 bases outside the gene matches. This CDR3 is 13 amino acids long. The germline CDR1 and CDR2 sequences are WSHSY and SAAADI. The CDR3 sequence is CASSDRENTEAFF. The CDR3 bases are TGCGCCAGCAGCGACAGGGAGAACACTGAAGCTTTCTTT.

The chain joins TRBV19 to TRBJ1-6; D not resolved. The CDR3 is 15 residues long. Germline V gives CDR1 LNHDA, CDR2 SQIVND (reference sequence). V gave up 3 bases and J gave up 8 bases, with 14 bases separating them. The CDR3: CASSISEGWDSPLHF. DNA for the CDR3: TGTGCCAGTAGTATTTCGGAGGGCTGGGATTCACCCCTCCACTTT.

The rearrangement joins TRBV12-5 to TRBJ2-3, with D unclear. Trimming cost V 1 base and J 2 bases, with 7 bases left between them. Germline loops: CDR1 LGHNT, CDR2 FRNRAP. CDR3 size: 14 residues. In DNA, the CDR3 is TGTGCTAGTGGTTTGGGCAGTTACACAGATACGCAGTATTTT. Its translation: CASGLGSYTDTQYF.

Here the CDR3 DNA reads TGTGCCAGCAGTGAGAGCTTAGTAGGCGGTAATTCACCCCTCCACTTT. Amino acid sequence: CASSESLVGGNSPLHF. This rearrangement joins TRBV6-1 to TRBJ1-6; D is uncertain. The CDR3 sequence is 16 residues long. V dropped 3 bases and J dropped 6 bases, with 15 bases sitting between them. The germline gives CDR1 MNHNS, CDR2 SASEGT.

This clone was recorded only once. The chain carries TRBV5-6 and TRBJ1-6; D remains ambiguous. Trimming pared 4 bases from V and 6 bases from J, leaving 11 bases between. CDR3 length equals 14 residues. Germline V gives CDR1 SGHDT, CDR2 YYEEEE. CDR3 coding DNA: TGTGCCAGCAGCCGGGAAACTACTAATTCACCCCTCCACTTT. It codes for CASSRETTNSPLHF.

This clone appeared a single time. Compared with germline, one end of the junction differs, possibly owing to a read error. V and J are TRBV29-1 and TRBJ2-2, with a weak D call TRBD2 (5 bases). CDR1 is SQVTM, CDR2 ANQGSEA, per germline. The length of the CDR3 is 12 residues. CDR3 nucleotide sequence: TGCAACGTTTCTCGGGGTGCCGGGGAGCTGTTTTTT. This gives the protein CNVSRGAGELFF.

This chain uses TRBV5-1 with TRBJ1-6; TRBD1 is a possible D gene (5 bases). Between the trimmed V and J ends, which lost 4 bases and 7 bases, there was a span of 12 bases. Germline CDR1 SGHRS, CDR2 YFSETQ. CDR3 length: 14 amino acids. CDR3 protein: CASSRGGDNSPLHF. For the CDR3, the DNA is TGCGCCAGCAGCCGGGGGGGGGACAATTCACCCCTCCACTTT. The complete variable domain, with remaining parts taken from reference TRBV5-1 and TRBJ1-6, reads KAGVTQTPRYLIKTRGQQVTLSCSPISGHRSVSWYQQTPGQGLQFLFEYFSETQRNKGNFPGRFSGRQFSNSRSEMNVSTLELGDSALYLCASSRGGDNSPLHFGNGTRLTVT.

J is TRBJ1-1 and V is TRBV2; 7 bases map to TRBD1. From germline, CDR1 is SNHLY and CDR2 FYNNEI. CDR3 size: 13 residues. V lost 4 bases and J lost 6; bases outside the gene matches: 5. CDR3 nucleotides: TGTGCCAGCAGTGTGAGGGGGCCGGCTGAAGCTTTCTTT. Protein sequence: CASSVRGPAEAFF.

This chain connects TRBV7-8 to TRBJ2-3, with D perhaps TRBD1 (6 bases). Trimming stripped 5 bases from V and 8 bases from J, with 17 bases between. CDR1 SGHVS and CDR2 FQNEAQ come from the germline V gene. This CDR3 comprises 14 residues. As DNA, the CDR3 is TGTGCCAGCAGCCAGAGGACAGTGATTGGTACGCAGTATTTT. Translation gives CASSQRTVIGTQYF.

This clone came up once. The chain couples TRBV27 to TRBJ2-7; 11 bases line up with TRBD2. Germline assignment: CDR1 MNHEY and CDR2 SMNVEV (reference sequence). V was clipped by 8 bases and J by 6 bases; unmatched bases: 15. The CDR3 sequence is 16 residues long. The CDR3 loop is CASVPVGTSGIGEQYF. The CDR3 DNA reads TGTGCCAGCGTACCCGTAGGGACTAGCGGTATCGGCGAGCAGTACTTC.

This rearrangement joins TRBV11-2 to TRBJ2-3, with 10 positions matching TRBD2. The CDR3 is 16 amino acids. With V trimmed by 4 bases and J by 1 base, 5 bases remained unmatched. The germline CDR1 and CDR2 sequences are SGHAT and FQNNGV. The CDR3 sequence is CASSSATSGRTDTQYF. The CDR3 DNA reads TGTGCCAGCAGCTCAGCGACTAGCGGGCGCACAGATACGCAGTATTTT.

By sample share, this clone is medium-sized. This chain links TRBV19 with TRBJ1-2, with TRBD1 matching 7 bases. J was trimmed by 6 bases and V by 2 bases; bases with no gene match: 3. This CDR3 is 13 amino acids long. Germline V CDR1 and CDR2: LNHDA, SQIVND (reference sequence). The CDR3 sequence: CASSIRQGDGYTF. The CDR3 DNA follows: TGTGCCAGTAGTATACGACAGGGCGATGGCTACACCTTC.

The V gene is TRBV9, the J gene TRBJ2-1, with 7 nucleotides matching TRBD2. Germline loops: CDR1 SGDLS, CDR2 YYNGEE. Germline trimming cut 4 bases from V and 8 bases from J; bases unmatched to any gene: 3. This CDR3 contains 12 residues. The CDR3 nucleotides are TGTGCCAGCAGCATGGGGGGGGATGAGCAGTTCTTC. Protein: CASSMGGDEQFF.

The V and J genes are TRBV6-1 and TRBJ1-1; D ambiguous. This CDR3 has 11 residues. CDR1 and CDR2 from the germline V gene are MNHNS and SASEGT. The V and J ends lost 6 bases and 1 base respectively, with 3 bases between them. The chain's CDR3 is CASRRNTEAFF. The CDR3 coding sequence is TGTGCCAGCAGGCGGAACACTGAAGCTTTCTTT.

The J gene is TRBJ2-1, the V gene TRBV5-1; TRBD1 agrees at 8 bases. Germline V gene data show CDR1 as SGHRS and CDR2 as YFSETQ. V shed 0 bases and J 7 bases; nucleotides not matched to a gene: 3. The CDR3 runs 14 residues. Written as DNA, the CDR3 is TGCGCCAGCAGCTTGGTACAGGGGGTGAATGAGCAGTTCTTC. Protein: CASSLVQGVNEQFF.

The genes are TRBV27 and TRBJ2-1, with TRBD1 as a possible D gene (6 bases). Trimming took off 1 base at V and 14 bases at J, with 12 bases between the two ends. This CDR3 spans 12 amino acids. Germline V lookup: CDR1 MNHEY, CDR2 SMNVEV (reference sequence). The DNA for the CDR3 is TGTGCCAGCAGTTTATGGCCAGGGGATGAGTTCTTC. This translates into CASSLWPGDEFF.

The chain uses TRBV27 and TRBJ2-7; D remains ambiguous. CDR1 is MNHEY and CDR2 is SMNVEV in the germline V gene (reference sequence). The CDR3 runs to 13 residues. The ends were cut back, 1 base at V and 4 bases at J, with 8 bases in the middle. The CDR3 nucleotides are TGTGCCAGCAGTTTATTCGTCGGGTACGAGCAGTACTTC. Translating gives CASSLFVGYEQYF.

In DNA, the CDR3 is TGCAGTGCTAGAGGATCGAGCGGAGCTTTCTTT. Residues: CSARGSSGAFF. The chain joins TRBV20-1 to TRBJ1-1; the D is unclear. Trimming pared 1 base from V and 10 bases from J, leaving 10 bases between. Germline V gives CDR1 DFQATT, CDR2 SNEGSKA (reference sequence). There are 11 residues in the CDR3.

The chain recombines TRBV29-1 with TRBJ2-1; D may be TRBD2 (7 bases). Germline lookup yields CDR1 SQVTM and CDR2 ANQGSEA. The CDR3 length is 13 residues. Trimming removed 8 bases from V and 7 bases from J, with 18 bases in between. The CDR3 DNA reads TGCAGCAGCGATCGGAAGGGGGGGAATGAGCAGTTCTTC. It yields the protein CSSDRKGGNEQFF.

The J gene is TRBJ1-2, the V gene TRBV29-1, with 9 bases fitting TRBD1. Trimming cost V 2 bases and J 6 bases; bases outside gene matches: 10. CDR1 and CDR2 (germline): SQVTM, ANQGSEA. This CDR3 contains 15 residues. As DNA, the CDR3 is TGCAGCGTTGAACCCGGACAGGGGTCACGAGATGGCTACACCTTC. Protein: CSVEPGQGSRDGYTF.

This clone occurred once. The chain joins TRBV2 to TRBJ2-7; D may be TRBD2 (6 bases). The germline V gene has CDR1 SNHLY and CDR2 FYNNEI. The V and J ends lost 11 bases and 2 bases respectively, with 19 bases between them. The CDR3 extends over 14 amino acids. CDR3 region: CASRPGLLPYEQYF. For the CDR3, the DNA is TGTGCCTCCCGCCCGGGACTCCTCCCCTACGAGCAGTACTTC. The full variable domain, in which reference TRBV2 and TRBJ2-7 provide the parts outside the CDR3, is EPEVTQTPSHQVTQMGQEVILRCVPISNHLYFYWYRQILGQKVEFLVSFYNNEISEKSEIFDDQFSVERPDGSNFTLKIRSTKLEDSAMYFCASRPGLLPYEQYFGPGTRLTVT.

This chain uses TRBV6-6 with TRBJ2-1, with TRBD1 identical over 8 bases. CDR1 and CDR2 (germline): MNHNY, SVGAGI (reference sequence). V lost 5 bases and J lost 6; bases outside the gene matches: 6. The CDR3 extends over 14 amino acids. The DNA of the CDR3 is TGTGCCAGCAGTCGCGGACAGGGTATCAATGAGCAGTTCTTC. This sequence encodes CASSRGQGINEQFF.

Details on this clone: At one end the junction does not follow the germline gene, possibly because of a read error. This specimen includes other DNA sequences encoding the same CDR3. The J gene is TRBJ2-7, the V gene TRBV4-1; weak D call: TRBD1 (6 bases). This CDR3 contains 16 residues. Germline V gene data show CDR1 as MGHRA and CDR2 as YSYEKL. CDR3 in DNA: TGCGCCAGCAGCCAAACCCGACAGGCTAGCCCCTGGGGGCAGTACTTT. It encodes CASSQTRQASPWGQYF.

The sample holds a few counts of this clone. The chain employs TRBV5-6 and TRBJ2-3, with 8 bases matching TRBD2. Germline V lookup: CDR1 SGHDT, CDR2 YYEEEE. This CDR3 comprises 13 residues. The V and J ends lost 1 base and 6 bases, in that order; junction bases with no gene match: 1. The CDR3 DNA reads TGTGCCAGCAGCTTGACTAGCGGTGATACGCAGTATTTT. It specifies CASSLTSGDTQYF. The whole variable domain, filled in from reference TRBV5-6 and TRBJ2-3, reads DAGVTQSPTHLIKTRGQQVTLRCSPKSGHDTVSWYQQALGQGPQFIFQYYEEEERQRGNFPDRFSGHQFPNYSSELNVNALLLGDSALYLCASSLTSGDTQYFGPGTRLTVL.

The V call is TRBV4-2, the J call TRBJ1-2; 9 bases match TRBD1. Germline V gene data show CDR1 as LGHNA and CDR2 as YNFKEQ. The CDR3 has 14 amino acids. V lost 1 base, J lost 8 bases, and 5 bases stayed unmatched. CDR3 sequence: CASSQGTGDGGYTF. The CDR3 DNA is TGTGCCAGCAGCCAAGGGACAGGGGACGGCGGCTACACCTTC.

The chain joins TRBV5-1 to TRBJ1-2; D perhaps matches TRBD1 (5 bases). In germline, CDR1 is SGHRS, CDR2 YFSETQ. The CDR3 runs to 14 residues. Deletions cut 2 bases from V and 14 bases from J, with 22 bases between. As DNA, the CDR3 is TGCGCCAGCAGCTTAGGTCCGGATCTAGGGACTTGGACCTTC. This codes for CASSLGPDLGTWTF.

With respect to this clone: Other nucleotide sequences from this sample produce the same CDR3. This chain uses TRBV10-1 with TRBJ2-2; D not certain. Germline values: CDR1 WNHNN, CDR2 SYGVQD (reference sequence). V gave up 3 bases and J gave up 0 bases, with 5 bases separating them. This CDR3 is 14 amino acids long. CDR3 in amino acids: CASSDSANTGELFF. The CDR3, as DNA: TGCGCCAGCAGTGATTCAGCGAACACCGGGGAGCTGTTTTTT.